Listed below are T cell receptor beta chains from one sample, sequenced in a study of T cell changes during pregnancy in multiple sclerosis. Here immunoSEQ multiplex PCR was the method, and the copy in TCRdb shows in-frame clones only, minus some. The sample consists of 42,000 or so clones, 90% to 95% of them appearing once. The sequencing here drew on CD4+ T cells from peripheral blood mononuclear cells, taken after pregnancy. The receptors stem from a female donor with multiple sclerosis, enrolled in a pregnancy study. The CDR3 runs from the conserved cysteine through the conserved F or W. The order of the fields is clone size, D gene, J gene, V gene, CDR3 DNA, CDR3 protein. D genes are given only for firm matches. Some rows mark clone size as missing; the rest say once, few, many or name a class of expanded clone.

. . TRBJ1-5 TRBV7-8 TGTGCCAGCAGCTTAGCGTCAGGGTTGAGTGGCAATCAGCCCCAGCATTTT CASSLASGLSGNQPQHF
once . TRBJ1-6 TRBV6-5 TGTGCCAGCAGTTACTCTAGGGCAGGGCGCGAATCACCCCTCCACTTT CASSYSRAGRESPLHF
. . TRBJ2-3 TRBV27 TGTGCCAGCAGTCTGACAGTTCTTAGCACAGATACGCAGTATTTT CASSLTVLSTDTQYF
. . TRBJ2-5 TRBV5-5 TGTGCCAGCAGCTTGGTGTCTAGCCAAGAGACCCAGTACTTC CASSLVSSQETQYF
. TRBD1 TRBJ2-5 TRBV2 TGTGCCAGCAGTGAGATCCGCTTGGTTCGGGACAGCCAAGAGACCCAGTACTTC CASSEIRLVRDSQETQYF
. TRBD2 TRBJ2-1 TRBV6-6 TGTGCCAGCAAGAAGCGGGGGGGCGATCAGGATGAGCAGTTCTTC CASKKRGGDQDEQFF
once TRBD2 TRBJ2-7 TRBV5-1 TGCGCCAGCAGCTCATACAGCGGACTAGCGGGTGGCGAGCAGTACTTC CASSSYSGLAGGEQYF
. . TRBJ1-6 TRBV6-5 TGTGCCACCCAGGGATCCTATAATTCACCCCTCCACTTT CATQGSYNSPLHF
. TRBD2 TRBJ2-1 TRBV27 TGTGCCAGCGCCAGAGCGGGGGGGCCGAGGGAGCAGTTCTTC CASARAGGPREQFF
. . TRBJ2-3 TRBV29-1 TGCAGCGTTGAAGAATTCGGGGATACGCAGTATTTT CSVEEFGDTQYF
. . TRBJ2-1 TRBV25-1 TGTGCCAGCACTCCCCTGGGTGGAGGGGGCTACGAGCAGTTCTTC CASTPLGGGGYEQFF
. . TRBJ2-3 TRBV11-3 TGTGCCAGCAGCTTAGACGGGGGAATTTCAGATACGCAGTATTTT CASSLDGGISDTQYF
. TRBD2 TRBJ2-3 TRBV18 TGTGCCAGCTCACCTCTCGCTAGCGGGGGAGCCACAGATACGCAGTATTTT CASSPLASGGATDTQYF
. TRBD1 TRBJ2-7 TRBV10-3 TGTGCCATCACTGTTGGGGACAGTAACGAGCAGTACTTC CAITVGDSNEQYF
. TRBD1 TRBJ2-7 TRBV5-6 TGTGCCAGCAGGTACCGCGGACAGGGGACCTACGAGCAGTACTTC CASRYRGQGTYEQYF
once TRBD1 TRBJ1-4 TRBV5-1 TGCGCCACTAAGAAGGGGGCGGGTGATGAAAAACTGTTTTTT CATKKGAGDEKLFF